The sequence of this T cell receptor beta chain was determined in a study of T cell repertoires in cytomegalovirus infection. One entry per CDR3 protein results from TCRdb running MiXCR on the reads. The sample holds 85,000 to 120,000 distinct CDR3 sequences, about 15% seen once. Input material: PBMCs. This TCR came from a human donor in good health (CMV status not recorded). Some clones in this sample may be carry-over from other donors' samples.

The CDR3 DNA is TGTGCCAGCAGTGACAGGGGCTCTAATTCACCCCTCCACTTT. This gives the protein CASSDRGSNSPLHF. This rearrangement joins TRBV2 to TRBJ1-6, with D maybe TRBD1 (6 bases). The CDR3 has 14 residues. The ends were cut back, 3 bases at V and 6 bases at J, with 9 bases in the middle. CDR1 SNHLY and CDR2 FYNNEI come from the germline V gene.